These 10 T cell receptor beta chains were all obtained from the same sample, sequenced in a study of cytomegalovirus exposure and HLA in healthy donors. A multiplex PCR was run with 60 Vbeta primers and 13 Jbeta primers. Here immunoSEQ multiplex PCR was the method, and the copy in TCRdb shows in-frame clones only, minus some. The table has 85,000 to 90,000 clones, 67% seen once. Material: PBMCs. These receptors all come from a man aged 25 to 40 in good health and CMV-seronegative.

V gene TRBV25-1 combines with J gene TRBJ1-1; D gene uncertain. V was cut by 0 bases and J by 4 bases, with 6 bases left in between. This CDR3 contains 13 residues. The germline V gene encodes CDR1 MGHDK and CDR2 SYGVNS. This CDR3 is CASSEYPGTEAFF. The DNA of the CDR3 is TGTGCCAGCAGTGAATATCCGGGCACTGAAGCTTTCTTT.

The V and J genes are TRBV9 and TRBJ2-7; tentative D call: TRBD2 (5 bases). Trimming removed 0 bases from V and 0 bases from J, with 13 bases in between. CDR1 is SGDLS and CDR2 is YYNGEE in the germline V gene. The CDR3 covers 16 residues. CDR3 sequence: CASSVEGTGSSYEQYF. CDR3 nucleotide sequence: TGTGCCAGCAGCGTAGAGGGAACGGGGAGCTCCTACGAGCAGTACTTC.

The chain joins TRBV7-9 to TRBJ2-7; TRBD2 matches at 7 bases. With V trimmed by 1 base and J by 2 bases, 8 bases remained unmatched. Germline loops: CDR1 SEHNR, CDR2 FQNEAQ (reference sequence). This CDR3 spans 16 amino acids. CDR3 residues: CASSLVKPGRAYEQYF. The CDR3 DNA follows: TGTGCCAGCAGCTTAGTAAAACCAGGGAGGGCCTACGAGCAGTACTTC.

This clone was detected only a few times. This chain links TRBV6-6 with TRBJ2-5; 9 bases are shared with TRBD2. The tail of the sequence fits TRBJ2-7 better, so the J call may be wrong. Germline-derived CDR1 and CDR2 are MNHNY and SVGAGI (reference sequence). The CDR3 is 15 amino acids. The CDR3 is CASSYTLAGLYEQYF. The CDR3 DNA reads TGTGCCAGCAGCTATACCCTAGCGGGGCTGTACGAGCAGTACTTC.

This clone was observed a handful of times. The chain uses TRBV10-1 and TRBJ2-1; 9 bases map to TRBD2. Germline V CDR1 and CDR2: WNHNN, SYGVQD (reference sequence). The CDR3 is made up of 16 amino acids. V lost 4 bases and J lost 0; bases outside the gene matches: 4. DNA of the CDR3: TGCGCCAGCAGTGGGATTAGCGGGAGCTCCTACAATGAGCAGTTCTTC. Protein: CASSGISGSSYNEQFF.

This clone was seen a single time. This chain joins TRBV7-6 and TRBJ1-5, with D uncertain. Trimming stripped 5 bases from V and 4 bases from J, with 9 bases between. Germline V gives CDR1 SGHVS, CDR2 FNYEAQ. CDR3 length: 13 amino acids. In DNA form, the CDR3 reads TGTGCCAGCAGCGATAGCCCTAATCAGCCCCAGCATTTT. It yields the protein CASSDSPNQPQHF. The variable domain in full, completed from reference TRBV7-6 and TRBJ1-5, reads GAGVSQSPRYKVTKRGQDVALRCDPISGHVSLYWYRQALGQGPEFLTYFNYEAQQDKSGLPNDRFSAERPEGSISTLTIQRTEQRDSAMYRCASSDSPNQPQHFGDGTRLSIL.

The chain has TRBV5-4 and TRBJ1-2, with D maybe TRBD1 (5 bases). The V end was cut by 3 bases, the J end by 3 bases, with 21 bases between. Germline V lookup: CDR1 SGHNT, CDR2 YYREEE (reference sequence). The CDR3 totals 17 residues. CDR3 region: CASSSTWEAGPDYGYTF. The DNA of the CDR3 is TGTGCCAGCAGCTCAACTTGGGAAGCGGGACCGGACTATGGCTACACCTTC.

CDR3 sequence: CASSIDSHGEYF. CDR3 in DNA: TGTGCCAGCAGCATCGACAGCCACGGAGAGTACTTC. The genes are TRBV6-1 and TRBJ2-7; possible D gene TRBD1, 5 bases. V was pared by 6 bases and J by 11 bases, with 17 bases between. Germline CDR1 and CDR2: MNHNS and SASEGT. The length of the CDR3 is 12 residues.

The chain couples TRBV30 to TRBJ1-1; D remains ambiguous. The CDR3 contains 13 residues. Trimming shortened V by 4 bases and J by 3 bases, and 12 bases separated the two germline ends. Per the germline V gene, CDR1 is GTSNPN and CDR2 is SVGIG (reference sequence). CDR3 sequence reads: CAWNMDGDTEAFF. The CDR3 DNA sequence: TGTGCCTGGAACATGGACGGGGACACTGAAGCTTTCTTT.

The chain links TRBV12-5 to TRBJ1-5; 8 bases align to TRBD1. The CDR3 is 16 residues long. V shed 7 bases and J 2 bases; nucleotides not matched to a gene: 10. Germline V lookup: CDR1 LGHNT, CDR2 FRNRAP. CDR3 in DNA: TGTGCTAGTGCCATACTGACAGGGGTTGGCAATCAGCCCCAGCATTTT. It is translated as CASAILTGVGNQPQHF.